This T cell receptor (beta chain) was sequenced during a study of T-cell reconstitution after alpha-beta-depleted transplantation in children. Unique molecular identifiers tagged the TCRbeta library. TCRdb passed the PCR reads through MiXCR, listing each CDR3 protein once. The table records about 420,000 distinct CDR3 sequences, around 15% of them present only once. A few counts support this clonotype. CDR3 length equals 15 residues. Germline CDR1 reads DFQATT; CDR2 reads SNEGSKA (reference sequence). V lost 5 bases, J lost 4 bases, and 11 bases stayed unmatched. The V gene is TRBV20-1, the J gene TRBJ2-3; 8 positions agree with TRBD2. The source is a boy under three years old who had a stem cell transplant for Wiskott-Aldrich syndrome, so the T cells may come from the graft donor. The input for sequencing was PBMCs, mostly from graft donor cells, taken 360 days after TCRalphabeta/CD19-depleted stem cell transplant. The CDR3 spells CSAPLLAEPADTQYF. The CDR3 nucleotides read TGCAGTGCTCCTCTACTAGCGGAGCCCGCAGATACGCAGTATTTT.